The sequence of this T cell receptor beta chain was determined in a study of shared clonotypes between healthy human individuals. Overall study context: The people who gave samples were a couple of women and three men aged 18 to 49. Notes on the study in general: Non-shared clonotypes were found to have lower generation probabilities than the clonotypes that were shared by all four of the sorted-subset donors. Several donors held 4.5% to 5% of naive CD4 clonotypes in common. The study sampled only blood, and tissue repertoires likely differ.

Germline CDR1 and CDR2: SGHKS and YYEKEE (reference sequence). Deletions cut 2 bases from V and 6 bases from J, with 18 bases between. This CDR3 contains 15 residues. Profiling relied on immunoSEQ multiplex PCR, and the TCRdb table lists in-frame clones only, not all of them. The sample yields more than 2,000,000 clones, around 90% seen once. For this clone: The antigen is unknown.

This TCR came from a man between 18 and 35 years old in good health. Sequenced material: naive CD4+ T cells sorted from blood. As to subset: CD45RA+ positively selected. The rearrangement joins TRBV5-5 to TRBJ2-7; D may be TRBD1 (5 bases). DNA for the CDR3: TGTGCCAGCAGCTTTTGGGCAGGGTCCTTGGGCGAGCAGTACTTC. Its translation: CASSFWAGSLGEQYF.